The T cell receptor (beta chain) under discussion was sequenced for a study of beta chain features in type 1 diabetes. The CDR3 has 13 residues. Per germline, CDR1 SGHNT and CDR2 YYREEE (reference sequence). V lost 4 bases and J 4 bases, leaving 8 bases between the germline ends. The table lists this clone with a few counts. The sequenced template was cDNA made from the entire isolated RNA. The assay was immunoSEQ multiplex PCR, and TCRdb's table has in-frame clones only and misses some. The sample includes just over 600,000 clones, around a sixth of them seen just once. Sorted CD4+ subsets: naive, central memory, regulatory, stem cell-like memory (CD45RO/CCR7/CD25/CD127/CD95/CD27 panel).

The sequence came from a man between 18 and 29 years old in good health. The chain recombines TRBV5-4 with TRBJ2-2; a possible D gene is TRBD1 (5 bases). The sequenced material came from naive CD4+ T cells from blood. The CDR3: CASSATATGELFF. The DNA of the CDR3 is TGTGCCAGCAGCGCGACAGCCACCGGGGAGCTGTTTTTT.